The 21 T cell receptor beta chains below all came from one sample that was sequenced in a study of blood T cell repertoires in COVID-19. Assay used: immunoSEQ multiplex PCR; TCRdb lists only in-frame clones, some missing. The top ten hold over 1.5% of the sample, which has roughly 250,000 clones, just under 85% seen once. The sample was peripheral blood. These receptors were collected from a woman aged 80 or over with acute or convalescent COVID-19.

V is TRBV3-1 (or the pseudogene TRBV3-2) and J is TRBJ2-5; 7 nucleotides align to TRBD2. The CDR3 has 17 residues. V was pared by 0 bases and J by 4 bases, with 11 bases of the junction left unmatched. Germline assignment: CDR1 LGHDT and CDR2 YNNKEL (reference sequence). CDR3 nucleotide sequence: TGTGCCAGCAGCCAAGATGGAGCGGGGCCCCGCGGAGAGACCCAGTACTTC. This gives the protein CASSQDGAGPRGETQYF.

This clone has a handful of counts. This sequence joins TRBV5-8 and TRBJ1-6, with a tentative D call TRBD1 (5 bases). The CDR3 totals 14 residues. Looked up from germline, CDR1 is SGHTS and CDR2 is YDEGEE. Trimming left V 3 bases short and J 5 bases short, with 9 bases between. The CDR3 DNA sequence: TGTGCCAGCAGCTCGGGACTGCATAATTCACCCCTCCACTTT. This sequence encodes CASSSGLHNSPLHF.

The chain recombines TRBV6-2 or TRBV6-3 with TRBJ1-1; unclear D gene. Germline-derived CDR1 and CDR2 are MNHEY and SVGEGT. The CDR3 totals 13 residues. V lost 6 bases and J lost 1, with 9 bases in between. The CDR3 DNA reads as TGTGCCAGCAGCCGGGCCGAGAACACTGAAGCTTTCTTT. It codes for CASSRAENTEAFF.

The chain employs TRBV18 and TRBJ1-3; weak D call: TRBD1 (6 bases). The CDR3 length is 14 residues. Between the trimmed V and J ends, which lost 2 bases and 4 bases, there was a span of 9 bases. CDR1 KGHSH and CDR2 LQKENI come from the germline V gene. CDR3: CASSPSGDGNTIYF. For the CDR3, the DNA is TGTGCCAGCTCACCATCAGGGGACGGAAACACCATATATTTT.

The chain couples TRBV12-3 or TRBV12-4 to TRBJ2-5, with unresolved D. The CDR3 runs 12 residues. V lost 6 bases and J lost 4, with 9 bases in between. CDR3 DNA sequence: TGTGCCAGCAGCCTGACTGGAGAGACCCAGTACTTC. Protein sequence: CASSLTGETQYF.

This clone was observed at least ten times. V is TRBV5-1 and J is TRBJ2-7, with no clear D. The CDR3 covers 13 residues. Germline CDR1 SGHRS, CDR2 YFSETQ. Trimming left V 4 bases short and J 2 bases short, with 10 bases between. CDR3: CASSLDATYEQYF. Written as DNA, the CDR3 is TGCGCCAGCAGCCTGGACGCGACCTACGAGCAGTACTTC.

The chain links TRBV28 to TRBJ1-6, with 7 bases fitting TRBD1. The CDR3 sequence is 21 residues long. V dropped 3 bases and J dropped 5; count of bases not matched to a gene: 22. Germline CDR1 and CDR2: MDHEN and SYDVKM. CDR3 sequence: CASSFIGGIESWGTDNSPLHF. CDR3 nucleotide sequence: TGTGCCAGCAGTTTCATCGGTGGAATAGAATCGTGGGGGACAGATAATTCACCCCTCCACTTT.

This clone was recorded a few times. The chain recombines TRBV5-1 with TRBJ2-1, with TRBD2 matching over 8 bases. With V trimmed by 0 bases and J by 3 bases, 11 bases remained unmatched. The CDR3 length is 18 residues. Germline-derived CDR1 and CDR2 are SGHRS and YFSETQ. Here the CDR3 reads CASSLGVSRLAGYNEQFF. CDR3 sequence (DNA): TGCGCCAGCAGCTTGGGAGTTTCGCGGCTAGCGGGCTACAATGAGCAGTTCTTC.

The V gene is TRBV28, the J gene TRBJ1-2; D remains ambiguous. Trimming took off 3 bases at V and 0 bases at J, with 8 bases between the two ends. The germline CDR1 and CDR2 sequences are MDHEN and SYDVKM. The CDR3 extends over 14 amino acids. The CDR3 is CASSLLRSNYGYTF. The CDR3 DNA reads TGTGCCAGCAGTTTGTTGAGATCTAACTATGGCTACACCTTC.

The CDR3 sequence is CASSQDLYGYTF. For the CDR3, the DNA is TGTGCCAGCAGCCAAGATCTGTATGGCTACACCTTC. The chain employs TRBV3-1 (or the pseudogene TRBV3-2) and TRBJ1-2; D unresolved. The germline V gene has CDR1 LGHDT and CDR2 YNNKEL (reference sequence). The V gene lost 0 bases and the J gene lost 5 bases, with 4 bases spanning the gap. CDR3 length: 12 amino acids.

The gene calls are TRBV18 and TRBJ1-1; no clear D gene. Germline CDR1 KGHSH, CDR2 LQKENI. The CDR3 has 13 amino acids. V shed 4 bases and J shed 0 bases, with 6 bases lying between them. The CDR3 DNA reads TGTGCCAGCTCACGTTCCATGAACACTGAAGCTTTCTTT. This encodes CASSRSMNTEAFF.

V is TRBV5-1 and J is TRBJ2-7; 8 nucleotides align to TRBD1. The CDR3 runs 15 residues. With V trimmed by 4 bases and J by 2 bases, 8 bases remained unmatched. Germline CDR1 reads SGHRS; CDR2 reads YFSETQ. In DNA form, the CDR3 reads TGCGCCAGCAGCGTCCGAGGACAGGGAACCTACGAGCAGTACTTC. It translates to CASSVRGQGTYEQYF.

The gene calls are TRBV19 and TRBJ2-4; 8 bases match TRBD1. Germline V lookup: CDR1 LNHDA, CDR2 SQIVND (reference sequence). V shed 6 bases, J shed 6 bases, and the junction held 7 bases outside the gene matches. This CDR3 is built from 14 residues. The CDR3 region is CASSYDRGRNIQYF. CDR3 nucleotide sequence: TGTGCCAGTAGCTATGACAGGGGTCGAAACATTCAGTACTTC.

The rearrangement links TRBV3-1 (or the pseudogene TRBV3-2) to TRBJ2-3; TRBD2 agrees at 8 bases. CDR3 size: 15 residues. The junction had 3 bases not matched to a gene; V was cut back by 2 bases and J by 2 bases. CDR1 is LGHDT and CDR2 is YNNKEL in the germline V gene (reference sequence). CDR3 region: CASSQSGGVTDTQYF. Written as DNA, the CDR3 is TGTGCCAGCAGCCAAAGCGGGGGCGTCACAGATACGCAGTATTTT.

The gene calls are TRBV2 and TRBJ1-1, with 8 positions matching TRBD1. J lost 4 bases, V lost 5 bases, and 3 bases had no gene match. Germline loops: CDR1 SNHLY, CDR2 FYNNEI. There are 13 residues in the CDR3. Here the CDR3 reads CASSFTGGTEAFF. The CDR3 bases are TGTGCCAGCAGTTTCACAGGGGGCACTGAAGCTTTCTTT. Drawing the rest from reference TRBV2 and TRBJ1-1, the complete variable domain is EPEVTQTPSHQVTQMGQEVILRCVPISNHLYFYWYRQILGQKVEFLVSFYNNEISEKSEIFDDQFSVERPDGSNFTLKIRSTKLEDSAMYFCASSFTGGTEAFFGQGTRLTVV.

V and J are TRBV5-5 and TRBJ2-5; TRBD1 aligns across 8 bases. The V segment lost 4 bases and the J segment 4 bases; nucleotides outside the gene matches: 6. The CDR3 length is 14 residues. Per the germline V gene, CDR1 is SGHKS and CDR2 is YYEKEE (reference sequence). CDR3 sequence reads: CASSITGGPETQYF. For the CDR3, the DNA is TGTGCCAGCAGCATAACAGGGGGGCCAGAGACCCAGTACTTC.

The chain joins TRBV24-1 to TRBJ2-1; 11 nucleotides agree with TRBD1. The CDR3 contains 15 residues. CDR1 KGHDR and CDR2 SFDVKD come from the germline V gene. The trim removed 3 bases at V and 8 bases at J, leaving 5 bases unmatched. The CDR3 region has the DNA TGTGCCACCAGTGATCCGAGGACAGGGGGCTATGAGCAGTTCTTC. This codes for CATSDPRTGGYEQFF.

The rearrangement joins TRBV7-9 to TRBJ1-4; 7 bases match TRBD1. CDR3 size: 14 residues. Germline CDR1 is SEHNR and CDR2 is FQNEAQ (reference sequence). V lost 1 base and J lost 13; bases outside the gene matches: 9. The DNA of the CDR3 is TGTGCCAGCAGCTTAGGGAACAGGGGACGAGGACTGTTTTTT. This codes for CASSLGNRGRGLFF. The full variable domain, with the rest looked up from reference TRBV7-9 and TRBJ1-4, is DTGVSQNPRHKITKRGQNVTFRCDPISEHNRLYWYRQTLGQGPEFLTYFQNEAQLEKSRLLSDRFSAERPKGSFSTLEIQRTEQGDSAMYLCASSLGNRGRGLFFGSGTQLSVL.

The V and J genes are TRBV7-2 and TRBJ2-3; TRBD1 might be the D (5 bases). Looked up from germline, CDR1 is SGHTA and CDR2 is FQGNSA. V was clipped by 1 base and J by 0 bases, with 11 bases between them. The CDR3 is 16 amino acids. CDR3 protein: CASSLVSTASTDTQYF. CDR3 nucleotide sequence: TGTGCCAGCAGCTTAGTTTCGACAGCTAGCACAGATACGCAGTATTTT.

CDR3 residues: CASSSGSNEQFF. CDR3 DNA sequence: TGCGCCAGCAGTTCGGGAAGCAATGAGCAGTTCTTC. V gene TRBV5-1 combines with J gene TRBJ2-1, with TRBD2 as a possible D gene (5 bases). V was pared by 5 bases and J by 6 bases, with 9 bases between. The germline V gene encodes CDR1 SGHRS and CDR2 YFSETQ. The CDR3 spans 12 residues.

The chain employs TRBV15 and TRBJ1-4, with 10 bases fitting TRBD1. The junction had 14 bases not matched to a gene; V was cut back by 5 bases and J by 5 bases. This CDR3 is built from 18 residues. CDR1 is LNHNV, CDR2 YYDKDF, per germline (reference sequence). Here the CDR3 reads CATSRGGGQGIRNEKLFF. In DNA form, the CDR3 reads TGTGCCACCAGCCGAGGAGGGGGACAGGGGATTCGGAATGAAAAACTGTTTTTT.